The rows below give T cell receptor beta chains drawn from one sample of a study of blood T cell repertoires in COVID-19. Sequenced by immunoSEQ multiplex PCR; TCRdb stores in-frame clones only, minus some. In the table there are roughly 190,000 clones, around 90% of which are singletons. The material sequenced was PBMCs or T cells enriched from blood (not recorded which). The receptors stem from a woman in her 30s who had recovered from COVID-19. Each CDR3 is given with its conserved first and last residue. The D gene is left open where the match is weak. Expanded clones get a size class; other rows say once, few or many, or leave the size out.

d_call	j_call	v_call	clone_size	cdr3_aa	cdr3_nt
-	TRBJ1-1	TRBV19	many	CASSIPVGAAFF	TGTGCCAGTAGTATTCCGGTGGGGGCGGCTTTCTTT
TRBD1	TRBJ2-3	TRBV19	medium-sized	CASSLRGPVHTDTQYF	TGTGCCAGTAGCCTCAGGGGGCCCGTCCACACAGATACGCAGTATTTT
-	TRBJ1-6	TRBV7-9	-	CASGVRTDILPLHF	TGTGCCAGCGGCGTACGGACGGACATCCTTCCCCTCCACTTT
-	TRBJ2-1	TRBV3-1/TRBV3-2	-	CASSLRSYNEQFF	TGTGCCAGCAGCCTCCGCTCCTACAATGAGCAGTTCTTC
-	TRBJ2-7	TRBV20-1	few	CSASDLSYEQYF	TGCAGTGCTAGTGACTTATCCTACGAGCAGTACTTC
-	TRBJ2-7	TRBV18	-	CASSHDSFYEQYF	TGTGCCAGCTCTCACGACAGTTTCTACGAGCAGTACTTC
-	TRBJ2-1	TRBV9	-	CASSGHRVPYNEQFF	TGTGCCAGCAGCGGGCACAGGGTACCCTACAATGAGCAGTTCTTC
-	TRBJ1-3	TRBV9	-	CASSGESGNTIYF	TGTGCCAGCAGCGGTGAGTCTGGAAACACCATATATTTT
TRBD1	TRBJ2-2	TRBV4-2	-	CASSPRTGTTGELFF	TGTGCCAGCAGCCCCCGGACAGGGACCACCGGGGAGCTGTTTTTT
-	TRBJ1-6	TRBV6-4	-	CASSERGGEYNSPLHF	TGTGCCAGCAGTGAGAGAGGGGGGGAATATAATTCACCCCTCCACTTT
TRBD1	TRBJ1-1	TRBV4-2	once	CASSPLRTGVGTEAFF	TGTGCCAGCAGCCCCCTCCGTACAGGGGTAGGGACTGAAGCTTTCTTT
TRBD1	TRBJ1-1	TRBV27	-	CASRTGGMNTEAFF	TGTGCCAGCAGGACAGGGGGCATGAACACTGAAGCTTTCTTT
TRBD1	TRBJ1-3	TRBV5-1	-	CASSRGTGTSGNTIYF	TGCGCCAGCAGCCGGGGGACAGGGACCTCTGGAAACACCATATATTTT
-	TRBJ1-1	TRBV7-2	-	CASSLGTATMNTEAFF	TGTGCCAGCAGCTTAGGGACAGCTACCATGAACACTGAAGCTTTCTTT
TRBD2	TRBJ2-3	TRBV19	few	CASSTPGLAGADTQYF	TGTGCCAGTAGTACCCCGGGACTAGCGGGGGCAGATACGCAGTATTTT
-	TRBJ2-7	TRBV4-3	-	CASSRDASVLSYEQYF	TGCGCCAGCAGCCGAGACGCTAGCGTACTAAGCTACGAGCAGTACTTC
TRBD2	TRBJ2-1	TRBV9	-	CASSGLAGGSSYNEQFF	TGTGCCAGCAGCGGACTAGCGGGGGGGAGCTCCTACAATGAGCAGTTCTTC
TRBD2	TRBJ2-1	TRBV5-1	-	CASSYTSGIGQFF	TGCGCCAGCAGCTACACTAGCGGGATAGGGCAGTTCTTC
TRBD2	TRBJ2-1	TRBV30	-	CAWSRIAGDYEQFF	TGTGCCTGGAGTCGAATAGCGGGCGACTATGAGCAGTTCTTC
TRBD2	TRBJ2-1	TRBV9	-	CASSVGTSGYEQFF	TGTGCCAGCAGCGTCGGGACTAGCGGTTACGAGCAGTTCTTC
-	TRBJ2-1	TRBV5-1	-	CASSVVSPDEQFF	TGCGCCAGCAGCGTTGTCTCTCCCGATGAGCAGTTCTTC
TRBD1	TRBJ1-1	TRBV7-7	-	CASSLARDSYTEAFF	TGTGCTAGCAGCTTAGCCAGGGACAGTTACACTGAAGCTTTCTTT
-	TRBJ2-5	TRBV4-1	-	CASSQGGVNIRETQYF	TGCGCCAGCAGCCAAGGGGGGGTAAACATTAGAGAGACCCAGTACTTC
-	TRBJ1-5	TRBV30	-	CAWSVQGQGQPQHF	TGTGCCTGGAGTGTACAGGGTCAAGGTCAGCCCCAGCATTTT
TRBD1	TRBJ2-1	TRBV14	once	CASSTRDRTYNEQFF	TGTGCCAGCAGCACCCGGGACAGGACTTACAATGAGCAGTTCTTC
-	TRBJ1-6	TRBV2	-	CASSDNVSGSPLHF	TGTGCCAGCAGTGATAATGTCTCGGGTTCACCCCTCCACTTT
TRBD2	TRBJ2-1	TRBV6-2/TRBV6-3	-	CASSRSGGERVYHEQFF	TGTGCCAGCAGCCGATCCGGGGGGGAGAGAGTTTATCATGAGCAGTTCTTC
TRBD1	TRBJ1-5	TRBV9	-	CASSVGGGGNQPQHF	TGTGCCAGCAGCGTAGGAGGGGGCGGCAATCAGCCCCAGCATTTT
-	TRBJ1-1	TRBV4-1	-	CASSFQPQQMNTEAFF	TGCGCCAGCAGCTTCCAGCCACAACAGATGAACACTGAAGCTTTCTTT
TRBD1	TRBJ1-1	TRBV28	-	CASSLPGTGRTEAFF	TGTGCCAGCAGTTTACCGGGGACAGGACGGACTGAAGCTTTCTTT
-	TRBJ2-3	TRBV24-1	-	CATSDYGQGTSTDTQYF	TGTGCCACCAGTGATTATGGCCAGGGCACCAGCACAGATACGCAGTATTTT
-	TRBJ2-1	TRBV4-2	-	CASSQDAQGAGGRNEQFF	TGTGCCAGCAGCCAAGATGCCCAGGGGGCGGGAGGGCGGAATGAGCAGTTCTTC
-	TRBJ2-7	TRBV7-8	-	CASSASQGGEQYF	TGTGCCAGCAGCGCAAGCCAGGGAGGCGAGCAGTACTTC
-	TRBJ2-7	TRBV28	-	CASRRETYEQYF	TGTGCCAGCAGACGGGAGACCTACGAGCAGTACTTC
-	TRBJ1-4	TRBV18	-	CASSRLAASNEKLFF	TGTGCCAGCTCACGACTAGCGGCCTCTAATGAAAAACTGTTTTTT
-	TRBJ1-5	TRBV28	-	CASSSQDSSNQPQHF	TGTGCCAGCAGTTCACAGGACAGTAGCAATCAGCCCCAGCATTTT
-	TRBJ1-1	TRBV21-1	-	CASSKARGGNTEAFF	TGTGCCAGCAGCAAAGCGCGGGGGGGGAACACTGAAGCTTTCTTT
-	TRBJ2-7	TRBV6-5	-	CASSYGREQYF	TGTGCCAGCAGTTATGGGCGCGAGCAGTACTTC
-	TRBJ1-1	TRBV29-1	-	CSVGKGDTEAFF	TGCAGCGTTGGAAAGGGAGACACTGAAGCTTTCTTT
-	TRBJ2-7	TRBV7-9	-	CASSQLGPSEQYF	TGTGCCAGCAGCCAACTTGGGCCTTCCGAGCAGTACTTC
TRBD1	TRBJ1-1	TRBV28	-	CASTLSPGQGVPEAFF	TGTGCCAGCACCCTATCACCGGGACAGGGGGTTCCTGAAGCTTTCTTT
TRBD1	TRBJ2-2	TRBV19	-	CASSMGQENTGELFF	TGTGCCAGTAGTATGGGACAGGAGAACACCGGGGAGCTGTTTTTT
TRBD2	TRBJ2-1	TRBV15	-	CATSRLRSGDNEQFF	TGTGCCACCAGCAGATTACGTAGCGGGGACAATGAGCAGTTCTTC
-	TRBJ1-5	TRBV5-8	once	CASSQGRYSNQPQHF	TGTGCCAGCAGCCAAGGGAGGTATAGCAATCAGCCCCAGCATTTT
TRBD1	TRBJ2-1	TRBV5-1	-	CASNSGTGRTNEQFF	TGCGCCAGCAATTCCGGGACAGGGAGAACGAATGAGCAGTTCTTC